A single sample gave rise to the 23 T cell receptor beta chains below, sequenced in a study of blood T cells in healthy people across ages. A J-beta primer mix and a sample-barcoded 5' primer were used in a second PCR of roughly 7 to 12 cycles. TCRdb re-derived calls from the 5' RACE reads in MiXCR, one entry per CDR3 protein. The data contain some 1,500,000 distinct CDR3 sequences, approximately 42% of them seen just once; the ten biggest clones take up roughly 3.7%. The sample consisted of blood. Receptors originate from a woman aged 18 to 35 in good health.

V is TRBV27 and J is TRBJ1-2, with TRBD1 identical over 10 bases. After removal of 0 bases from V and 7 bases from J, the junction contained 5 bases not matched to a gene. The germline V gene has CDR1 MNHEY and CDR2 SMNVEV (reference sequence). CDR3 length: 15 residues. Written as DNA, the CDR3 is TGTGCCAGCAGTTTATCGTGGGGACAGGGGTCTGGCTACACCTTC. Residues: CASSLSWGQGSGYTF.

This CDR3 reads CSALDRDPYSNQPQHF. CDR3 bases: TGCAGTGCCCTGGACAGGGACCCATATAGCAATCAGCCCCAGCATTTT. The chain joins TRBV20-1 to TRBJ1-5; 8 nucleotides agree with TRBD1. This CDR3 spans 16 amino acids. Germline CDR1 is DFQATT and CDR2 is SNEGSKA (reference sequence). V shed 6 bases, J shed 0 bases, and the junction held 10 bases outside the gene matches.

This clonotype was counted only a few times. The chain has TRBV11-2 and TRBJ1-6; D is uncertain. The germline V and J ends were trimmed by 1 base and 0 bases, with 22 bases remaining between them. This CDR3 has 21 residues. In germline, CDR1 is SGHAT, CDR2 FQNNGV. The CDR3 here is CASSLVPGIRFLSSYNSPLHF. Here the CDR3 DNA reads TGTGCCAGCAGCTTAGTACCGGGGATCCGCTTCCTTAGCTCCTATAATTCACCCCTCCACTTT.

The genes are TRBV5-1 and TRBJ1-2; D possibly corresponds to TRBD1 (5 bases). Trimming took off 0 bases at V and 5 bases at J, with 11 bases between the two ends. Per germline, CDR1 SGHRS and CDR2 YFSETQ. The CDR3 runs to 14 residues. As DNA, the CDR3 is TGCGCCAGCAGCTTGGATCTGGGGGAGTATGGCTACACCTTC. Translated: CASSLDLGEYGYTF.

The CDR3 region is CSARETINEKLFF. In DNA, the CDR3 is TGCAGTGCTAGAGAGACCATTAATGAAAAACTGTTTTTT. V usage is TRBV20-1 and J usage is TRBJ1-4, with D hard to call. V was clipped by 0 bases and J by 4 bases, with 6 bases between them. The CDR3 loop spans 13 amino acids. Germline assignment: CDR1 DFQATT and CDR2 SNEGSKA (reference sequence).

The chain recombines TRBV6-2 or TRBV6-3 with TRBJ1-2; the D is unclear. In germline, CDR1 is MNHEY, CDR2 SVGEGT. This CDR3 contains 12 residues. The ends were cut back, 1 base at V and 9 bases at J, with 9 bases in the middle. The CDR3 nucleotides read TGTGCCAGCAGTTACTACGGAAGGAGCTACACCTTC. Protein product: CASSYYGRSYTF.

The J gene is TRBJ1-6, the V gene TRBV20-1; TRBD1 matches at 9 bases. Germline lookup yields CDR1 DFQATT and CDR2 SNEGSKA (reference sequence). Trimming took 6 bases from V and 7 from J; bases not matched to a gene: 10. The CDR3 is 15 residues long. The CDR3 region is CSARSTGQGNSPLHF. CDR3 nucleotides: TGCAGTGCGCGATCAACGGGACAGGGAAATTCACCCCTCCACTTT.

The rearrangement uses TRBV27 and TRBJ1-1; D not resolved. Between the trimmed V and J ends, which lost 5 bases and 3 bases, there was a span of 13 bases. Germline CDR1 is MNHEY and CDR2 is SMNVEV (reference sequence). The CDR3 consists of 14 residues. In DNA form, the CDR3 reads TGTGCCAGCAGTCCCCTCCGGACCCACACTGAAGCTTTCTTT. Amino acid sequence: CASSPLRTHTEAFF.

Comments on this clonotype: A read error may be the cause here, since a much bigger clone is one base away. This chain connects TRBV12-3 or TRBV12-4 to TRBJ2-1; D is perhaps TRBD1 (5 bases). The DNA matches TRBJ2-7 better at its end, which makes the J call doubtful. CDR3 size: 15 residues. The CDR3 here is CASRQGASSYNEQYF. In DNA, the CDR3 is TGTGCCAGCAGACAAGGGGCGAGCTCCTACAATGAGCAGTACTTC.

The table lists this clonotype with a few counts. The chain uses TRBV9 and TRBJ1-2; 9 bases are shared with TRBD1. This CDR3 is built from 18 residues. Germline V gene data show CDR1 as SGDLS and CDR2 as YYNGEE. Unmatched junction bases numbered 13, after V lost 4 bases and J lost 0 bases. The CDR3 DNA follows: TGTGCCAGCAGCTCCGGGACAGGGAAAGTCTCGGCTAACTATGGCTACACCTTC. Its translation: CASSSGTGKVSANYGYTF.

The gene calls are TRBV28 and TRBJ2-6; D might be TRBD1 or TRBD2, each matching 5 bases. The V end lost 3 bases, the J end lost 5 bases, and 17 bases lay between the germline ends. This CDR3 is 17 amino acids long. Germline V gene lookup returns CDR1 MDHEN and CDR2 SYDVKM. The CDR3 is CASSFPGTALRANVLTF. CDR3 nucleotides: TGTGCCAGCAGTTTCCCCGGGACGGCCCTTAGGGCCAACGTCCTGACTTTC.

This clonotype was counted between two and nine times. The chain carries TRBV6-1 and TRBJ2-7, with D maybe TRBD1 (8 bases). V was shortened by 8 bases and J by 3 bases, with 17 bases between the two germline ends. This CDR3 is 14 amino acids long. The germline V gene encodes CDR1 MNHNS and CDR2 SASEGT. The CDR3 DNA reads TGTGCCAGCCCAAGGGAGGGACAGGACTACGAGCAGTACTTC. Translated: CASPREGQDYEQYF.

The chain carries TRBV7-2 and TRBJ1-5, with no clear D. The V end lost 3 bases, the J end lost 7 bases, and 13 bases lay between the germline ends. The length of the CDR3 is 14 residues. The V gene's germline CDR1 is SGHTA and CDR2 FQGNSA. Here the CDR3 DNA reads TGTGCCAGCAGCTTGTTGGTTGGAGTCCAGCCCCAGCATTTT. Amino acid sequence: CASSLLVGVQPQHF.

This clonotype appeared once. The chain couples TRBV5-6 to TRBJ1-2; 12 bases fit TRBD1. CDR1 SGHDT and CDR2 YYEEEE come from the germline V gene. The CDR3 runs 15 residues. With 3 bases clipped from V and 7 bases from J, the junction kept 7 bases outside the gene matches. The CDR3 coding sequence is TGTGCCAGCAGCTACCCTTTGGGACAGGGGGCTGGCTACACCTTC. It translates to CASSYPLGQGAGYTF.

This chain links TRBV29-1 with TRBJ2-1, with 12 bases that match TRBD2. The length of the CDR3 is 14 residues. V lost 7 bases, J lost 7 bases, and 8 bases stayed unmatched. CDR1 is SQVTM, CDR2 ANQGSEA, per germline. CDR3 region: CSGQTSGRGNEQFF. The CDR3 nucleotides read TGCAGCGGTCAGACTAGCGGGAGAGGTAATGAGCAGTTCTTC.

This clonotype showed up many times. The chain links TRBV7-8 to TRBJ2-7; TRBD1 matches at 9 bases. The CDR3 spans 14 residues. Germline V gene lookup returns CDR1 SGHVS and CDR2 FQNEAQ. The J segment lost 0 bases and the V segment lost 5 bases, leaving 2 bases of the junction unmatched. Here the CDR3 reads CASSTDRGSYEQYF. The CDR3 nucleotides are TGTGCCAGCAGCACGGACAGGGGCTCCTACGAGCAGTACTTC.

This clonotype has only a few counts. The gene calls are TRBV20-1 and TRBJ1-3, with D perhaps matching TRBD1 (5 bases). From germline, CDR1 is DFQATT and CDR2 SNEGSKA (reference sequence). The V and J ends lost 4 bases and 0 bases respectively, with 13 bases between them. CDR3 length equals 15 residues. DNA for the CDR3: TGCAGTGCTATGCGGGGGATCCGCTCTGGAAACACCATATATTTT. Translating gives CSAMRGIRSGNTIYF.

This clonotype came up a few times. The chain recombines TRBV7-2 with TRBJ2-7; D is unclear. Trimming took off 7 bases at V and 0 bases at J, with 16 bases between the two ends. Germline loops: CDR1 SGHTA, CDR2 FQGNSA. The CDR3 runs 15 residues. CDR3: CASTLFLGGSYEQYF. The DNA for the CDR3 is TGTGCCAGCACCCTCTTTCTTGGCGGCTCCTACGAGCAGTACTTC.

The V and J genes are TRBV12-3 or TRBV12-4 and TRBJ2-2; no definite D call. With 2 bases removed from V and 5 bases from J, the gap between germline ends came to 6 bases. The CDR3 is 13 amino acids. In nucleotides, the CDR3 is TGTGCCAGCAGTTTAAGGCATACCGGGGAGCTGTTTTTT. As protein: CASSLRHTGELFF.

This clonotype was counted between two and nine times. The gene calls are TRBV9 and TRBJ2-7; 8 bases agree with TRBD2. The length of the CDR3 is 15 residues. The V gene's germline CDR1 is SGDLS and CDR2 YYNGEE. V lost 2 bases to trimming and J lost 2 bases; unmatched junction nucleotides: 6. DNA of the CDR3: TGTGCCAGCAGCGTCGATAGCGGGATGGCCTACGAGCAGTACTTC. It is translated as CASSVDSGMAYEQYF.

This rearrangement joins TRBV9 to TRBJ2-5, with TRBD1 as a possible D gene (6 bases). The end of the DNA is better explained by TRBJ2-1, so the J call may be wrong. Germline values: CDR1 SGDLS, CDR2 YYNGEE. The length of the CDR3 is 14 residues. As DNA, the CDR3 is TGTGCCAGCAGCCCGGACAGTCACCAAGAGACCCAGTTCTTC. It specifies CASSPDSHQETQFF.

This clonotype appeared a few times. The chain combines TRBV6-2 or TRBV6-3 with TRBJ2-4, with no clear D. The assigned J gene may be wrong: the sequence end matches TRBJ2-7 better. The CDR3 covers 18 residues. Germline CDR1 is MNHEY and CDR2 is SVGEGT. In DNA form, the CDR3 reads TGTGCCAGCAGTTCGTCCGGGCAGGCAGGCTCAAAGCTGCACGAGCAGTACTTC. Translation gives CASSSSGQAGSKLHEQYF.

As for this clonotype: This sequence may be a read error, since a much larger clone differs from it by one base. The chain couples TRBV29-1 to TRBJ2-7; possibly TRBD1 or TRBD2 for D (5 bases each). The CDR3 is made up of 14 amino acids. Germline assignment: CDR1 SQVTM and CDR2 ANQGSEA. CDR3 sequence: CSVRGAQSSYGQYF. CDR3 in DNA: TGCAGCGTCCGAGGGGCTCAAAGCTCCTACGGGCAGTACTTC.